This T cell receptor (beta chain) was recovered during a study of cytomegalovirus exposure and HLA in healthy donors. Primers for the PCR totalled 60 Vbeta and 13 Jbeta. The method was immunoSEQ multiplex PCR; TCRdb's version includes in-frame clones alone and lacks a portion of them. Of 200,000 to 250,000 clones detected, approximately 82% appear once; the ten largest clones hold roughly 0.58%. Germline CDR1 SGHDT, CDR2 YYEEEE. CDR3 length equals 15 residues. J gave up 3 bases and V 4 bases, and 7 bases lay outside the gene matches. The gene calls are TRBV5-6 and TRBJ1-1, with 9 bases matching TRBD1. The clonotype comes from a middle-aged woman in good health and CMV-seronegative. Specimen: PBMCs. The CDR3 nucleotides are TGTGCCAGCAGCAACAGGGGGCGCGGGGACACTGAAGCTTTCTTT. This translates into CASSNRGRGDTEAFF.